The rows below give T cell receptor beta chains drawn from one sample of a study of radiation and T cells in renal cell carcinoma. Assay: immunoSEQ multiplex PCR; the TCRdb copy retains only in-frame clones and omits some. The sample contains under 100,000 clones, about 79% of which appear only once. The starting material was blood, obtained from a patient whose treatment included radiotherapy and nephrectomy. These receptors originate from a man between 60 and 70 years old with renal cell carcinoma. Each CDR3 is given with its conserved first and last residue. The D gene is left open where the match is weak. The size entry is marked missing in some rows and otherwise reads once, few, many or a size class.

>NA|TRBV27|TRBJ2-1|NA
TGTGCCAGCAGTTGGGGGTTATTCAATGAGCAGTTCTTC
CASSWGLFNEQFF
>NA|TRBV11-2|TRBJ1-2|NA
TGTGCCAGCAGCTTAGATGGGTTGGGGGGCTACACCTTC
CASSLDGLGGYTF
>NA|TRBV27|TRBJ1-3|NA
TGTGCCAGCAGACCCCTGGGGGGTGGACACACCATATATTTT
CASRPLGGGHTIYF
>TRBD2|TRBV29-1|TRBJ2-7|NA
TGCAGCGTGCCTAGCGGGAGCTCCTACGAGCAGTACTTC
CSVPSGSSYEQYF
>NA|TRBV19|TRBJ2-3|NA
TGTGCCAGTAGTCCCAATCGGGGGCGCGGGGCAGATACGCAGTATTTT
CASSPNRGRGADTQYF
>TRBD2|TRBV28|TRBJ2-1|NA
TGTGCCTTTTCTAGCGGGAGCACCTACAATGAGCAGTTCTTC
CAFSSGSTYNEQFF
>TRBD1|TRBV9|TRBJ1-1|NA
TGTGCCAGCAGCGCCCGACGGACAGGGAAGAACACTGAAGCTTTCTTT
CASSARRTGKNTEAFF
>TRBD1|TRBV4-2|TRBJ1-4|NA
TGTGCCAGCAGCCAAGATCCGGGACAGGGGATCGGAGGAGATGAAAAACTGTTTTTT
CASSQDPGQGIGGDEKLFF
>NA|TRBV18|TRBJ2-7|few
TGTGCCAGCTCACCACAGCCGGAAAGCTCCTACGAGCAGTACTTC
CASSPQPESSYEQYF
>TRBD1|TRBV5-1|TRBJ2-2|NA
TGCGCCAGCAGCTCCCGACAGGGAAGGAACGGGGAGCTGTTTTTT
CASSSRQGRNGELFF
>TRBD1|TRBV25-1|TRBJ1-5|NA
TGTGCCAGCAGCGACAGGGAACATCAGCCCCAGCATTTT
CASSDREHQPQHF
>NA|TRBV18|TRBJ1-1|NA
TGTGCCAGCTCACCAACCGTGAACACTGAAGCTTTCTTT
CASSPTVNTEAFF
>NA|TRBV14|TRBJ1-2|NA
TGTGCCAGCAGCCAATCTTACGGAGATTTGGGGTATGGCTACACCTTC
CASSQSYGDLGYGYTF
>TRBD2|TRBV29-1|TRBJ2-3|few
TGCAGCGGCGGACTAGCGGGAGGGCAAGATACGCAGTATTTT
CSGGLAGGQDTQYF
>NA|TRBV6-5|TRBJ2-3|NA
TGTGCCAGCGGGAGAGGGGGGAGATCAGATACGCAGTATTTT
CASGRGGRSDTQYF
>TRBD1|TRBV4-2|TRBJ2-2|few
TGTGCCAGCAGCCAAGATATCGGACAGGGGTTGTTTACCGGGGAGCTGTTTTTT
CASSQDIGQGLFTGELFF
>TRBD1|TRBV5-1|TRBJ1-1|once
TGCGCCAGCAGCTTGGGGCCTAGGACAGGGGGGCCAAGTGAAGCTTTCTTT
CASSLGPRTGGPSEAFF
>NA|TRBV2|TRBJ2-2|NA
TGTGCCACCAAGCCCAGAGGACGTGCTGCCGGGGAGCTGTTTTTT
CATKPRGRAAGELFF
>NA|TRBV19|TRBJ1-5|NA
TGTGCCAGTAGTCCCCGAGGGCATCCAAGCAATCAGCCCCAGCATTTT
CASSPRGHPSNQPQHF
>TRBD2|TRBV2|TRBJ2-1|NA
TGTGCCAGCAGTGATAGGACTAGCGACTACAATGAGCAGTTCTTC
CASSDRTSDYNEQFF
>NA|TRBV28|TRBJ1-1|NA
TGTGCCAGCGGAGGGAGAATCGCTTTCTTT
CASGGRIAFF
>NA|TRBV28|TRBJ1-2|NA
TGTGCCAGCAGTTTAGGGGCAGGGGACTATGGCTACACCTTC
CASSLGAGDYGYTF
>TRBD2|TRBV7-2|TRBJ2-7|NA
TGTGCCAGCAGCTGGCGGGAGGGCCTCCACGAGCAGTACTTC
CASSWREGLHEQYF
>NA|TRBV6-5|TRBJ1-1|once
TGTGCCAGCAGTTATATGGGTTGGTCGCACACTGAAGCTTTCTTT
CASSYMGWSHTEAFF
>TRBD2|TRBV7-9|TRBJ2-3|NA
TGTGCCAGCACCCACCCGGGGGGAGGCGATACGCAGTATTTT
CASTHPGGGDTQYF
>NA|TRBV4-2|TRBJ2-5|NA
TGTGCCAGCAGCCAAGTGGCTAGCGAAGAAGAGACCCAGTACTTC
CASSQVASEEETQYF
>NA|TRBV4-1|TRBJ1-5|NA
TGCGCCAGCAGCCAAGGGGCAGCCCAGAATCAGCCCCAGCATTTT
CASSQGAAQNQPQHF
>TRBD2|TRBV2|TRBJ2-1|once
TGTGCCAGCAGAAGACTAGCGGGGGTGCGGGGTGAGCAGTTCTTC
CASRRLAGVRGEQFF
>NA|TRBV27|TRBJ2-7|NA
TGTGCCAGCAGTCTAGCCCCAAGGGCCTACGAGCAGTACTTC
CASSLAPRAYEQYF
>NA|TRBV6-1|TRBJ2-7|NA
TGTGCCAGCAGTGAATATGACACGTACGAGCAGTACTTC
CASSEYDTYEQYF
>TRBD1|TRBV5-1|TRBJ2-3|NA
TGCGCCAGCAGCAGGACAGGGAACACAGATACGCAGTATTTT
CASSRTGNTDTQYF
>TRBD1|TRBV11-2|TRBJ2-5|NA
TGTGCCAGCAGCTTAGGGGACAGGGTACAAGAGACCCAGTACTTC
CASSLGDRVQETQYF
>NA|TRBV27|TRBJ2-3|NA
TGTGCCAGCAGTTCCGGGTATACGCAGTATTTT
CASSSGYTQYF
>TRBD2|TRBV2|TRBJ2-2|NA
TGTGCCAGCAGGGAAAGGACTAGCGAGCTGTTTTTT
CASRERTSELFF
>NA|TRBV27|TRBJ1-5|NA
TGTGCCAGCAGTTTATCAGCGAATCAGCCCCAGCATTTT
CASSLSANQPQHF
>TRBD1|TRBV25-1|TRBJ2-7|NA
TGTGCCACCGATCCGGGACAGGGTACCTACGAGCAGTACTTC
CATDPGQGTYEQYF
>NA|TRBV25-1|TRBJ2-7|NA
TGTGCCAGCAGTGAACTCGGGGACGGCGCCTACGAGCAGTACTTC
CASSELGDGAYEQYF
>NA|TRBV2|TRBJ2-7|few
TGTGCCAGCAATGGGGTGGGCTCCTACGAGCAGTACTTC
CASNGVGSYEQYF
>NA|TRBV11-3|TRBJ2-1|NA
TGTGCCAGCAGCTTAGGTGCCCATTCCTACAATGAGCAGTTCTTC
CASSLGAHSYNEQFF
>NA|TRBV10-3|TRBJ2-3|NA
TGTGCAATCAGTGTAAGGGGGAGCCCCACAGATACGCAGTATTTT
CAISVRGSPTDTQYF
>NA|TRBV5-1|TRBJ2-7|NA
TGCGCCAGCAGCTTGGCCGGTAGCGGCAGAACCTACGAGCAGTACTTC
CASSLAGSGRTYEQYF
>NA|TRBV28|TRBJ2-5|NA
TGTGCCAGCAGTTCCCCTTCCCAAGAGACCCAGTACTTC
CASSSPSQETQYF
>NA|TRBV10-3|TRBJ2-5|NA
TGTGCCATCAGTGACGGGCGGGTTCAAGAGACCCAGTACTTC
CAISDGRVQETQYF
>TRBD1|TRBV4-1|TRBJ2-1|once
TGCGCCAGCAGCCACAGCCGGGACAGGTTTTACAATGAGCAGTTCTTC
CASSHSRDRFYNEQFF
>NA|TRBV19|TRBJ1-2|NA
TGTGCCAGTAGTCGAGACACCCAGATCTATGGCTACACCTTC
CASSRDTQIYGYTF
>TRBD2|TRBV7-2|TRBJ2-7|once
TGTGCCAGCAGCTTAGTGAGGGTAGCGGGAGGGGGCCCCTACGAGCAGTACTTC
CASSLVRVAGGGPYEQYF
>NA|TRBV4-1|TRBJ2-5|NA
TGCGCCAGCAGCCAAACTCTGGACAGAGAGACCCAGTACTTC
CASSQTLDRETQYF
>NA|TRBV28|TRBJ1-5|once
TGTGCCAGCAGTCTACGGGGGGGGGTTTGGCCCCAGCATTTT
CASSLRGGVWPQHF
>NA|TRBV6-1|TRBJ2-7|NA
TGTGCCAGCATGACCACAGGTTCCTACGAGCAGTACTTC
CASMTTGSYEQYF
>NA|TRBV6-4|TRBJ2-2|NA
TGTGCCAGCAGTGAAACCGGGACGGTGAACACCGGGGAGCTGTTTTTT
CASSETGTVNTGELFF
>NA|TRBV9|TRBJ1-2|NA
TGTGCCAGCAGCGTAGTTGCGGGGTCCTATGGCTACACCTTC
CASSVVAGSYGYTF